This is a list of T cell receptor beta chains from one sample in a study of cytomegalovirus exposure and HLA in healthy donors. Produced via immunoSEQ multiplex PCR; TCRdb's table is partial and in-frame only. The profile shows approximately 190,000 clones, roughly 80% of them singletons. The material sequenced was PBMCs. Receptors originate from a man in his forties or fifties in good health and CMV-seropositive. The CDR3 runs from the conserved cysteine through the conserved F or W. Each record gives: V gene, CDR3 length, D gene, clone size, J gene, CDR3 protein, CDR3 DNA. The D gene is left open where the match is weak. Not all rows give a size; the values are once, few, many and, for expanded clones, a class.

V: TRBV9
length: 15
D: TRBD1
size: NA
J: TRBJ1-1
CDR3: CASSVQDRARTEAFF
DNA: TGTGCCAGCAGCGTCCAGGACAGGGCACGGACTGAAGCTTTCTTT

V: TRBV30
length: 13
D: NA
size: NA
J: TRBJ1-5
CDR3: CAWRHNPNQPQHF
DNA: TGTGCCTGGAGACACAACCCGAATCAGCCCCAGCATTTT

V: TRBV28
length: 15
D: TRBD1
size: few
J: TRBJ2-7
CDR3: CASSRPDREVKEQYF
DNA: TGTGCCAGCAGTCGCCCGGACAGGGAAGTGAAAGAGCAGTACTTC

V: TRBV20-1
length: 11
D: TRBD1
size: NA
J: TRBJ1-5
CDR3: CSASGTETLHF
DNA: TGCAGTGCTTCCGGGACAGAGACCCTTCATTTT

V: TRBV7-2
length: 15
D: NA
size: NA
J: TRBJ1-5
CDR3: CASSSGFIGNQPQHF
DNA: TGTGCCAGCAGCTCCGGGTTTATAGGCAATCAGCCCCAGCATTTT

V: TRBV5-1
length: 16
D: TRBD1
size: NA
J: TRBJ2-3
CDR3: CASSPGTGGATDTQYF
DNA: TGCGCCAGCAGCCCTGGCACAGGGGGCGCGACAGATACGCAGTATTTT

V: TRBV7-6
length: 16
D: TRBD1
size: NA
J: TRBJ1-2
CDR3: CASSLAPGGARNGYTF
DNA: TGTGCCAGCAGCTTAGCCCCAGGGGGCGCCAGGAATGGCTACACCTTC

V: TRBV27
length: 14
D: TRBD2
size: NA
J: TRBJ2-2
CDR3: CASSELAGTGELFF
DNA: TGTGCCAGCAGCGAGCTAGCGGGCACCGGGGAGCTGTTTTTT

V: TRBV6-6
length: 14
D: NA
size: once
J: TRBJ1-1
CDR3: CASSQKSGVTEAFF
DNA: TGTGCCAGCAGTCAAAAATCAGGGGTCACTGAAGCTTTCTTT

V: TRBV5-1
length: 12
D: NA
size: NA
J: TRBJ1-1
CDR3: CASSLGLDEAFF
DNA: TGCGCCAGCAGCTTGGGTTTAGATGAAGCTTTCTTT

V: TRBV6-5
length: 14
D: NA
size: NA
J: TRBJ1-6
CDR3: CASSYSTSNSPLHF
DNA: TGTGCCAGCAGTTACTCCACGAGTAATTCACCCCTCCACTTT

V: TRBV7-9
length: 15
D: TRBD1
size: NA
J: TRBJ1-5
CDR3: CSSSSQGAGNQPQHF
DNA: TGTTCCAGCAGCTCACAGGGGGCGGGCAATCAGCCCCAGCATTTT

V: TRBV10-3
length: 16
D: TRBD1
size: NA
J: TRBJ1-1
CDR3: CAISGGTGVLDTEAFF
DNA: TGTGCCATCAGTGGTGGGACAGGGGTATTGGACACTGAAGCTTTCTTT

V: TRBV30
length: 14
D: TRBD1
size: few
J: TRBJ2-2
CDR3: CAWGQGTNTGELFF
DNA: TGTGCCTGGGGACAGGGGACGAACACCGGGGAGCTGTTTTTT

V: TRBV19
length: 13
D: TRBD1
size: NA
J: TRBJ1-6
CDR3: CASSWDRESPLHF
DNA: TGTGCCAGTAGTTGGGACAGGGAATCACCCCTCCACTTT

V: TRBV7-6
length: 14
D: TRBD2
size: once
J: TRBJ2-1
CDR3: CASSLASGGDEQFF
DNA: TGTGCCAGCAGCTTAGCTAGCGGGGGGGATGAGCAGTTCTTC

V: TRBV5-6
length: 14
D: NA
size: NA
J: TRBJ2-7
CDR3: CASSLGSLQDEQYF
DNA: TGTGCCAGCAGCTTGGGATCATTACAAGACGAGCAGTACTTC

V: TRBV9
length: 14
D: TRBD2
size: NA
J: TRBJ2-7
CDR3: CASSVEAGPYEQYF
DNA: TGTGCCAGCAGCGTAGAAGCGGGGCCCTACGAGCAGTACTTC

V: TRBV7-2
length: 18
D: TRBD2
size: NA
J: TRBJ2-1
CDR3: CASSLVLAGATLYNEQFF
DNA: TGTGCCAGCAGCTTAGTTCTAGCGGGGGCCACCTTATACAATGAGCAGTTCTTC

V: TRBV7-7
length: 18
D: TRBD1
size: NA
J: TRBJ2-1
CDR3: CASSLAFGVGDRYNEQFF
DNA: TGTGCTAGCAGCTTAGCGTTCGGGGTTGGGGACAGGTACAATGAGCAGTTCTTC

V: TRBV6-4
length: 11
D: NA
size: NA
J: TRBJ1-2
CDR3: CASSTGSSYTF
DNA: TGTGCCAGCAGCACAGGGTCTAGCTACACCTTC

V: TRBV7-9
length: 17
D: TRBD1
size: NA
J: TRBJ1-5
CDR3: CASSGGQGSESNQPQHF
DNA: TGTGCCAGCAGCGGCGGACAGGGAAGCGAAAGCAATCAGCCCCAGCATTTT

V: TRBV10-1
length: 14
D: NA
size: NA
J: TRBJ2-5
CDR3: CASSATGRPETQYF
DNA: TGCGCCAGCAGTGCTACAGGGAGACCGGAGACCCAGTACTTC

V: TRBV7-2
length: 11
D: NA
size: NA
J: TRBJ2-7
CDR3: CASSPGYEQYF
DNA: TGTGCCAGCAGCCCGGGGTACGAGCAGTACTTC

V: TRBV2
length: 14
D: TRBD1
size: NA
J: TRBJ2-5
CDR3: CASSADRGRETQYF
DNA: TGTGCCAGCAGTGCGGACAGGGGGCGAGAGACCCAGTACTTC

V: TRBV19
length: 15
D: TRBD2
size: NA
J: TRBJ2-2
CDR3: CASTLLAGNTGELFF
DNA: TGTGCCAGTACCCTACTAGCGGGCAACACCGGGGAGCTGTTTTTT

V: TRBV2
length: 15
D: TRBD2
size: once
J: TRBJ2-1
CDR3: CASSESLAGGNEQFF
DNA: TGTGCCAGCAGTGAATCGCTAGCGGGGGGGAATGAGCAGTTCTTC

V: TRBV27
length: 15
D: TRBD1
size: NA
J: TRBJ1-5
CDR3: CASCAGTGGNQPQHF
DNA: TGTGCCAGCTGCGCCGGGACAGGGGGCAATCAGCCCCAGCATTTT

V: TRBV7-3
length: 15
D: TRBD1
size: NA
J: TRBJ2-3
CDR3: CASSLTGQRTDTQYF
DNA: TGTGCCAGCAGCTTAACGGGACAGCGCACAGATACGCAGTATTTT

V: TRBV18
length: 12
D: NA
size: few
J: TRBJ2-3
CDR3: CASSSQTDTQYF
DNA: TGTGCCAGCTCATCTCAGACAGATACGCAGTATTTT

V: TRBV11-2
length: 13
D: NA
size: NA
J: TRBJ2-7
CDR3: CASSTGFFGEQYF
DNA: TGTGCCAGTTCCACAGGGTTTTTCGGGGAGCAGTACTTC

V: TRBV7-8
length: 15
D: TRBD1
size: NA
J: TRBJ1-2
CDR3: CASSLGQGANYGYTF
DNA: TGTGCCAGCAGCTTAGGACAGGGGGCTAACTATGGCTACACCTTC

V: TRBV28
length: 16
D: NA
size: NA
J: TRBJ1-4
CDR3: CASSLYRSATNEKLFF
DNA: TGTGCCAGCAGTTTATACAGAAGTGCAACTAATGAAAAACTGTTTTTT

V: TRBV28
length: 16
D: NA
size: NA
J: TRBJ2-6
CDR3: CASSLGTAGGANVLTF
DNA: TGTGCCAGCAGTTTAGGGACAGCGGGTGGGGCCAACGTCCTGACTTTC

V: TRBV21-1
length: 11
D: NA
size: NA
J: TRBJ1-2
CDR3: CASAPGQLYTF
DNA: TGTGCCAGCGCTCCGGGACAGCTCTACACCTTC

V: TRBV11-3
length: 15
D: TRBD1
size: NA
J: TRBJ2-5
CDR3: CASSHGTGDRETQYF
DNA: TGTGCCAGCAGCCATGGGACAGGGGATCGGGAGACCCAGTACTTC

V: TRBV5-4
length: 15
D: NA
size: NA
J: TRBJ1-3
CDR3: CASSLGRDYGNTIYF
DNA: TGTGCCAGCAGCTTGGGCAGGGACTATGGAAACACCATATATTTT

V: TRBV5-1
length: 14
D: NA
size: few
J: TRBJ2-1
CDR3: CASSARTAGNEQFF
DNA: TGCGCCAGCAGCGCTAGGACAGCCGGCAATGAGCAGTTCTTC

V: TRBV29-1
length: 13
D: NA
size: NA
J: TRBJ2-2
CDR3: CSVDRAGTGELFF
DNA: TGCAGCGTTGACCGAGCAGGAACCGGGGAGCTGTTTTTT

V: TRBV20-1
length: 11
D: NA
size: NA
J: TRBJ1-1
CDR3: CSARGALEAFF
DNA: TGCAGTGCTAGAGGCGCCCTAGAAGCTTTCTTT

V: TRBV4-3
length: 15
D: TRBD1
size: NA
J: TRBJ1-2
CDR3: CASSQDRGTGDGYTF
DNA: TGCGCCAGCAGCCAAGATCGAGGGACAGGCGATGGCTACACCTTC

V: TRBV6-1
length: 13
D: NA
size: few
J: TRBJ2-1
CDR3: CASSEGYRVAQFF
DNA: TGTGCCAGCAGTGAGGGATACAGGGTGGCGCAGTTCTTC

V: TRBV4-1
length: 14
D: TRBD1
size: NA
J: TRBJ2-7
CDR3: CASSQTGGDRVQYF
DNA: TGCGCCAGCAGCCAGACAGGGGGCGATCGTGTGCAGTACTTC

V: TRBV6-6
length: 14
D: NA
size: few
J: TRBJ2-1
CDR3: CASIRDKNYNEQFF
DNA: TGTGCCAGCATCCGAGATAAAAACTACAATGAGCAGTTCTTC

V: TRBV28
length: 15
D: TRBD1
size: NA
J: TRBJ1-4
CDR3: CASSAHRGQGEKLFF
DNA: TGTGCCAGCAGTGCCCACAGGGGGCAAGGTGAAAAACTGTTTTTT

V: TRBV7-9
length: 12
D: NA
size: NA
J: TRBJ2-7
CDR3: CASSHSSYEQYF
DNA: TGTGCCAGCAGCCACAGCTCCTACGAGCAGTACTTC